Listed below are T cell receptor beta chains from one sample, sequenced in a study of blood T cell repertoires in COVID-19. TCRdb's table, derived via immunoSEQ multiplex PCR, lists solely in-frame clones and lacks some. The sample has some 260,000 clones, around 85% seen once. Source material: peripheral blood. These receptors originate from a woman in her thirties or forties with active or convalescent COVID-19. Both conserved end residues are part of each CDR3. Each record gives: D gene, J gene, clone size, V gene, CDR3 DNA, CDR3 protein. The D gene is left open where the match is weak. Some rows mark clone size as missing; the rest say once, few, many or name a class of expanded clone.

d_call: -; j_call: TRBJ1-1; clone_size: -; v_call: TRBV19; cdr3_nt: TGTGCCAGTAGTACCACCGGGACACCCAACACTGAAGCTTTCTTT; cdr3_aa: CASSTTGTPNTEAFF
d_call: TRBD1; j_call: TRBJ1-2; clone_size: -; v_call: TRBV6-1; cdr3_nt: TGTGCCAGCAGTGAACTGGGCAAGACAGGGAATAGTGGCTACACCTTC; cdr3_aa: CASSELGKTGNSGYTF
d_call: -; j_call: TRBJ2-1; clone_size: -; v_call: TRBV21-1; cdr3_nt: TGTGCCAGCAGCAATGTGGGGGGACAGGCCTACAATGAGCAGTTCTTC; cdr3_aa: CASSNVGGQAYNEQFF
d_call: -; j_call: TRBJ1-2; clone_size: -; v_call: TRBV6-1; cdr3_nt: TGTGCCAGCAGCGCCGACGGGTATGGCTACACCTTC; cdr3_aa: CASSADGYGYTF
d_call: -; j_call: TRBJ2-5; clone_size: few; v_call: TRBV10-3; cdr3_nt: TGTGCCATCAGTGAGTCGGGGGGAATAGAGACCCAGTACTTC; cdr3_aa: CAISESGGIETQYF
d_call: TRBD1; j_call: TRBJ1-1; clone_size: -; v_call: TRBV5-5; cdr3_nt: TGTGCCAGCAGCTTGGCGACAGGGTTTGACATTGAGAACACTGAAGCTTTCTTT; cdr3_aa: CASSLATGFDIENTEAFF
d_call: -; j_call: TRBJ2-2; clone_size: -; v_call: TRBV19; cdr3_nt: TGTGCCAGTAGTCACTTGGGAGAGACCACCGGGGAGCTGTTTTTT; cdr3_aa: CASSHLGETTGELFF
d_call: -; j_call: TRBJ1-2; clone_size: -; v_call: TRBV3-1/TRBV3-2; cdr3_nt: TGTGCCAGCAGCCAAGATTCTTATGGCTACACCTTC; cdr3_aa: CASSQDSYGYTF
d_call: -; j_call: TRBJ2-6; clone_size: -; v_call: TRBV28; cdr3_nt: TGTGCCAGCAGTTCACCAGGGTACTCTGGGGCCAACGTCCTGACTTTC; cdr3_aa: CASSSPGYSGANVLTF
d_call: -; j_call: TRBJ1-2; clone_size: -; v_call: TRBV9; cdr3_nt: TGTGCCAGCAGCGGGACAGTTCACAGGAACTATGGCCACACCTTC; cdr3_aa: CASSGTVHRNYGHTF
d_call: TRBD1; j_call: TRBJ1-2; clone_size: -; v_call: TRBV28; cdr3_nt: TGTGCCAGCAGCATTGACAGGGGCTATGGCTACACCTTC; cdr3_aa: CASSIDRGYGYTF
d_call: -; j_call: TRBJ1-5; clone_size: -; v_call: TRBV27; cdr3_nt: TGTGCCAGCAGTTACATTGTCAGGGAGGGCAATCAGCCCCAGCATTTT; cdr3_aa: CASSYIVREGNQPQHF
d_call: -; j_call: TRBJ1-1; clone_size: -; v_call: TRBV9; cdr3_nt: TGTGCCAGCAGCGTCGGACTGAAGGCGAGCGACACTGAAGCTTTCTTT; cdr3_aa: CASSVGLKASDTEAFF
d_call: -; j_call: TRBJ1-1; clone_size: -; v_call: TRBV6-2/TRBV6-3; cdr3_nt: TGTGCCAGCAGTTACGGGGAGAGGACTGAAGCTTTCTTT; cdr3_aa: CASSYGERTEAFF
d_call: -; j_call: TRBJ2-1; clone_size: once; v_call: TRBV10-2; cdr3_nt: TGCGCCAGCAGACCGGGGGGCCGGGGGGTTTTTGAGCAGTTCTTC; cdr3_aa: CASRPGGRGVFEQFF
d_call: -; j_call: TRBJ1-1; clone_size: -; v_call: TRBV30; cdr3_nt: TGTGCCTGGAGTGTACGCGTGCACACTGAAGCTTTCTTT; cdr3_aa: CAWSVRVHTEAFF
d_call: -; j_call: TRBJ1-6; clone_size: -; v_call: TRBV11-2; cdr3_nt: TGTGCCAGCAGCTTAGATAGGGCAGGGCCCGATTCACCCCTCCACTTT; cdr3_aa: CASSLDRAGPDSPLHF
d_call: TRBD1; j_call: TRBJ2-7; clone_size: -; v_call: TRBV14; cdr3_nt: TGTGCCAGCAGCCCGACAGGGCTGTATGGGCAGTACTTC; cdr3_aa: CASSPTGLYGQYF
d_call: -; j_call: TRBJ1-4; clone_size: -; v_call: TRBV19; cdr3_nt: TGTGCCAGTAGCATCGAGACAGCCGGGAGGGAAAAACTGTTTTTT; cdr3_aa: CASSIETAGREKLFF